One sample yielded the 30 T cell receptor beta chains listed below, sequenced in a study of cytomegalovirus exposure and HLA in healthy donors. A multiplex PCR was run with 60 Vbeta primers and 13 Jbeta primers. Only in-frame clones appear in the TCRdb table, and some are missing; sequencing was by immunoSEQ multiplex PCR. This table holds about 51,000 clones. The sample taken for sequencing was PBMCs. The receptors were sampled from a female donor in good health and CMV-seronegative.

The rearrangement uses TRBV4-2 and TRBJ2-3; D remains unclear. The CDR3 is made up of 17 amino acids. CDR1 and CDR2 from the germline V gene are LGHNA and YNFKEQ. V was shortened by 0 bases and J by 2 bases, with 15 bases between the two germline ends. The CDR3 here is CASSQDLRRSNTDTQYF. Written as DNA, the CDR3 is TGTGCCAGCAGCCAAGACTTGCGGCGCAGCAACACAGATACGCAGTATTTT.

The chain carries TRBV29-1 and TRBJ2-2; 9 bases are shared with TRBD1. CDR3 size: 14 residues. The V segment lost 1 base and the J segment 6 bases; nucleotides outside the gene matches: 3. CDR1 is SQVTM, CDR2 ANQGSEA, per germline. The CDR3 DNA sequence: TGCAGCGTTGAAGGACAGGGGGTTGCCGGGGAGCTGTTTTTT. This translates into CSVEGQGVAGELFF.

The chain recombines TRBV7-9 with TRBJ1-2; D not certain. Trimming cost V 0 bases and J 4 bases, with 9 bases left between them. This CDR3 has 14 residues. CDR1 SEHNR and CDR2 FQNEAQ come from the germline V gene (reference sequence). CDR3 sequence reads: CASSLAGPTYGYTF. The CDR3 nucleotides are TGTGCCAGCAGCTTAGCGGGCCCGACCTATGGCTACACCTTC.

The gene calls are TRBV30 and TRBJ2-1, with 7 bases lining up with TRBD2. Germline assignment: CDR1 GTSNPN and CDR2 SVGIG (reference sequence). This CDR3 contains 15 residues. V was clipped by 0 bases and J by 2 bases; unmatched bases: 4. For the CDR3, the DNA is TGTGCCTGGAGTGTAGCTAGCGGAGCCTACAATGAGCAGTTCTTC. This translates into CAWSVASGAYNEQFF.

The gene calls are TRBV7-9 and TRBJ1-1; 7 bases are a match to TRBD1. The length of the CDR3 is 15 residues. The J segment lost 1 base and the V segment lost 5 bases, leaving 7 bases of the junction unmatched. Germline V gives CDR1 SEHNR, CDR2 FQNEAQ (reference sequence). The DNA for the CDR3 is TGTGCCAGCAGCCCCTGGGGACAGACGAACACTGAAGCTTTCTTT. It translates to CASSPWGQTNTEAFF.

The chain joins TRBV5-1 to TRBJ1-2; no firm D call. Trimming took off 0 bases at V and 5 bases at J, with 8 bases between the two ends. Per germline, CDR1 SGHRS and CDR2 YFSETQ. The CDR3 has 13 residues. DNA of the CDR3: TGCGCCAGCAGCTTGGACAGCCTATATGGCTACACCTTC. Amino acids: CASSLDSLYGYTF.

The chain uses TRBV4-1 and TRBJ1-5; TRBD1 matches at 10 bases. Per the germline V gene, CDR1 is MGHRA and CDR2 is YSYEKL. CDR3 length: 17 residues. V lost 1 base to trimming and J lost 3 bases; unmatched junction nucleotides: 6. CDR3 nucleotide sequence: TGCGCCAGCAGCCAAGCGCCGGGACAGGGGTTCAATCAGCCCCAGCATTTT. This codes for CASSQAPGQGFNQPQHF.

The CDR3 DNA is TGTGCCAGCAGTGGGACTAGCGGTCCTTCCGACAATGAGCAGTTCTTC. Translated: CASSGTSGPSDNEQFF. The chain recombines TRBV2 with TRBJ2-1, with TRBD2 matching 10 bases. V lost 4 bases, J lost 5 bases, and 8 bases stayed unmatched. Germline CDR1 reads SNHLY; CDR2 reads FYNNEI. The CDR3 covers 16 residues.

This chain links TRBV4-2 with TRBJ1-3, with D unclear. V dropped 1 base and J dropped 3 bases, with 7 bases sitting between them. Germline assignment: CDR1 LGHNA and CDR2 YNFKEQ. There are 14 residues in the CDR3. The CDR3 here is CASSQASIGNTIYF. Written as DNA, the CDR3 is TGTGCCAGCAGCCAAGCAAGCATTGGAAACACCATATATTTT.

The chain joins TRBV11-2 to TRBJ1-1; TRBD1 matches at 8 bases. The CDR3 contains 16 residues. V was clipped by 3 bases and J by 6 bases; unmatched bases: 12. The germline V gene has CDR1 SGHAT and CDR2 FQNNGV. CDR3: CASSFGTRTGSSEAFF. In nucleotides, the CDR3 is TGTGCCAGCAGCTTCGGGACAAGGACAGGGAGCTCTGAAGCTTTCTTT.

The rearrangement joins TRBV9 to TRBJ1-2; perhaps TRBD1 as D (5 bases). This CDR3 contains 14 residues. V lost 4 bases, J lost 1 base, and 11 bases lay in between. Germline CDR1 and CDR2: SGDLS and YYNGEE. In DNA form, the CDR3 reads TGTGCCAGCAGCCAGGGAAACAGTAACTATGGCTACACCTTC. Protein: CASSQGNSNYGYTF.

The chain uses TRBV13 and TRBJ2-4; 9 bases map to TRBD1. The V gene's germline CDR1 is PRHDT and CDR2 FYEKMQ (reference sequence). Unmatched junction bases numbered 7, after V lost 5 bases and J lost 5 bases. The CDR3 covers 15 residues. DNA for the CDR3: TGTGCCAGCAGCAAACTACGACAGGGGGAAAACATTCAGTACTTC. Its translation is CASSKLRQGENIQYF.

The rearrangement uses TRBV18 and TRBJ1-6; perhaps TRBD1 as D (5 bases). V shed 2 bases and J shed 0 bases, with 14 bases lying between them. CDR1 is KGHSH, CDR2 LQKENI, per germline. The CDR3 has 18 amino acids. CDR3 residues: CASSPGAGPSSYNSPLHF. The CDR3 DNA is TGTGCCAGCTCACCAGGGGCAGGGCCGAGCTCCTATAATTCACCCCTCCACTTT.

This sequence joins TRBV4-3 and TRBJ1-2; D may be TRBD1 (5 bases). V lost 0 bases, J lost 4 bases, and 15 bases lay in between. Looked up from germline, CDR1 is LGHNA and CDR2 is YSLEER. The CDR3 spans 16 residues. The CDR3 region is CASSQERSSRAYGYTF. The CDR3 DNA sequence: TGCGCCAGCAGCCAAGAGAGGAGCAGCAGGGCCTATGGCTACACCTTC.

This chain links TRBV4-2 with TRBJ2-1, with 8 positions matching TRBD2. The germline gives CDR1 LGHNA, CDR2 YNFKEQ. V lost 0 bases and J lost 7; bases outside the gene matches: 11. The CDR3 sequence is 17 residues long. The CDR3 nucleotides are TGTGCCAGCAGCCAAGAGTCCCGAGCGGGAGTGGGTAATGAGCAGTTCTTC. Encoded protein: CASSQESRAGVGNEQFF.

This chain joins TRBV7-9 and TRBJ1-4; 8 bases line up with TRBD1. The length of the CDR3 is 15 residues. The germline gives CDR1 SEHNR, CDR2 FQNEAQ (reference sequence). The V gene end was trimmed by 3 bases and the J gene end by 7 bases; junction bases not matched to a gene: 7. The CDR3 loop is CASSLIRQGAEKLFF. The CDR3 nucleotides read TGTGCCAGCAGCTTGATCCGGCAGGGGGCTGAAAAACTGTTTTTT.

The V call is TRBV6-5, the J call TRBJ1-1, with D hard to call. In germline, CDR1 is MNHEY, CDR2 SVGAGI. The V end was cut by 3 bases, the J end by 3 bases, with 8 bases between. The CDR3 runs to 13 residues. In DNA form, the CDR3 reads TGTGCCAGCAGTTATGGTCGGGACACTGAAGCTTTCTTT. Its translation: CASSYGRDTEAFF.

The chain links TRBV19 to TRBJ2-7; 8 bases line up with TRBD2. CDR1 is LNHDA and CDR2 is SQIVND in the germline V gene (reference sequence). Germline trimming cut 6 bases from V and 2 bases from J; bases unmatched to any gene: 6. There are 14 residues in the CDR3. The CDR3 loop reads CASSSGGSAYEQYF. DNA of the CDR3: TGTGCCAGTAGCTCGGGAGGGTCGGCCTACGAGCAGTACTTC. The variable domain in full, with the rest retrieved from reference TRBV19 and TRBJ2-7, is DGGITQSPKYLFRKEGQNVTLSCEQNLNHDAMYWYRQDPGQGLRLIYYSQIVNDFQKGDIAEGYSVSREKKESFPLTVTSAQKNPTAFYLCASSSGGSAYEQYFGPGTRLTVT.

The chain uses TRBV5-5 and TRBJ2-3; 7 bases are a match to TRBD1. The germline CDR1 and CDR2 sequences are SGHKS and YYEKEE (reference sequence). The CDR3 has 15 residues. Unmatched junction bases numbered 6, after V lost 4 bases and J lost 1 base. The CDR3 here is CASSHRTGRTDTQYF. DNA of the CDR3: TGTGCCAGCAGCCACAGGACAGGCCGCACAGATACGCAGTATTTT.

J is TRBJ2-2 and V is TRBV6-1; 8 nucleotides match TRBD1. Germline CDR1 is MNHNS and CDR2 is SASEGT. The V and J ends lost 5 bases and 5 bases, in that order; junction bases with no gene match: 1. The CDR3 length is 13 residues. The CDR3 DNA sequence: TGTGCCAGCAGTACAGGGGGTACCGGGGAGCTGTTTTTT. Translated, it gives CASSTGGTGELFF.

The rearrangement uses TRBV2 and TRBJ2-1; D is possibly TRBD1 (6 bases). This CDR3 has 13 residues. CDR1 is SNHLY and CDR2 is FYNNEI in the germline V gene. Trimming removed 2 bases at V and 10 bases at J, with 12 bases between. The CDR3: CASSEIQGTEQFF. The CDR3 DNA reads TGTGCCAGCAGTGAAATACAGGGAACCGAGCAGTTCTTC.

This chain uses TRBV29-1 with TRBJ2-7; TRBD1 matches at 7 bases. Unmatched junction bases numbered 5, after V lost 2 bases and J lost 4 bases. The germline V gene has CDR1 SQVTM and CDR2 ANQGSEA. The CDR3 is 13 residues long. CDR3 region: CSVERQGTYEQYF. CDR3 in DNA: TGCAGCGTTGAAAGACAGGGAACTTACGAGCAGTACTTC.

V usage is TRBV28 and J usage is TRBJ1-1, with a weak D call TRBD1 (5 bases). Trimming took off 2 bases at V and 0 bases at J, with 13 bases between the two ends. The germline CDR1 and CDR2 sequences are MDHEN and SYDVKM. This CDR3 spans 16 amino acids. In DNA form, the CDR3 reads TGTGCCAGCAGTTTACGGGACTCTTGGGTGAACACTGAAGCTTTCTTT. It encodes CASSLRDSWVNTEAFF.

The V gene is TRBV19, the J gene TRBJ2-3; a possible D gene is TRBD1 (6 bases). CDR1 and CDR2 (germline): LNHDA, SQIVND (reference sequence). The CDR3 runs to 16 residues. V lost 6 bases to trimming and J lost 0 bases, with 16 bases between them. CDR3 in amino acids: CASSRPGAVSTDTQYF. CDR3 DNA sequence: TGTGCCAGTAGCCGCCCAGGGGCAGTGAGCACAGATACGCAGTATTTT. The full variable domain, its missing parts supplied by reference TRBV19 and TRBJ2-3, is DGGITQSPKYLFRKEGQNVTLSCEQNLNHDAMYWYRQDPGQGLRLIYYSQIVNDFQKGDIAEGYSVSREKKESFPLTVTSAQKNPTAFYLCASSRPGAVSTDTQYFGPGTRLTVL.

The rearrangement joins TRBV7-9 to TRBJ2-1; 8 bases match TRBD2. The CDR3 totals 15 residues. The J segment lost 5 bases and the V segment lost 3 bases, leaving 6 bases of the junction unmatched. Germline V gene sequence: CDR1 SEHNR, CDR2 FQNEAQ (reference sequence). The CDR3 DNA is TGTGCCAGCAGCTTTAGCGGGGTAATAAACAATGAGCAGTTCTTC. Protein: CASSFSGVINNEQFF.

CDR3 amino acids: CVAGGSTDTQYF. In DNA, the CDR3 is TGTGTAGCAGGGGGAAGCACAGATACGCAGTATTTT. The J gene is TRBJ2-3, the V gene TRBV2; 7 bases are a match to TRBD1. This CDR3 region has 12 residues. Germline CDR1 SNHLY, CDR2 FYNNEI. The variable domain in full, completed from reference TRBV2 and TRBJ2-3, reads EPEVTQTPSHQVTQMGQEVILRCVPISNHLYFYWYRQILGQKVEFLVSFYNNEISEKSEIFDDQFSVERPDGSNFTLKIRSTKLEDSAMYFCVAGGSTDTQYFGPGTRLTVL.

The J gene is TRBJ2-5, the V gene TRBV4-1; 7 bases map to TRBD2. The J segment lost 5 bases and the V segment lost 4 bases, leaving 7 bases of the junction unmatched. This CDR3 region has 14 residues. Germline V gives CDR1 MGHRA, CDR2 YSYEKL. As DNA, the CDR3 is TGCGCCAGCAGCCCGGGACTATTTGGGGAGACCCAGTACTTC. Translating gives CASSPGLFGETQYF.

The V and J genes are TRBV5-1 and TRBJ2-1; 10 bases agree with TRBD2. Trimming at V came to 4 bases and at J to 0 bases, leaving 13 bases not matched to a gene. The germline V gene has CDR1 SGHRS and CDR2 YFSETQ. CDR3 length: 19 residues. The CDR3 DNA follows: TGCGCCAGCAGCATCCCCGGGACTAGCGCGGTGAGCTCCTACAATGAGCAGTTCTTC. Protein product: CASSIPGTSAVSSYNEQFF.

The gene calls are TRBV10-3 and TRBJ2-1; TRBD2 agrees at 12 bases. Germline values: CDR1 ENHRY, CDR2 SYGVKD. The CDR3 contains 17 residues. V was clipped by 5 bases and J by 5 bases; unmatched bases: 10. CDR3 nucleotides: TGTGCCATCAGTTTCTCTAGCGGGAGGGCCCAAAACAATGAGCAGTTCTTC. It codes for CAISFSSGRAQNNEQFF.

The V gene is TRBV30, the J gene TRBJ2-2; 7 positions agree with TRBD1. The V and J ends lost 3 bases and 7 bases, in that order; junction bases with no gene match: 11. The length of the CDR3 is 15 residues. Germline CDR1 is GTSNPN and CDR2 is SVGIG (reference sequence). The CDR3, as DNA: TGTGCCTGGAGCCCCGACAGGGTGGGGTTCGGGGAGCTGTTTTTT. The encoded protein is CAWSPDRVGFGELFF.